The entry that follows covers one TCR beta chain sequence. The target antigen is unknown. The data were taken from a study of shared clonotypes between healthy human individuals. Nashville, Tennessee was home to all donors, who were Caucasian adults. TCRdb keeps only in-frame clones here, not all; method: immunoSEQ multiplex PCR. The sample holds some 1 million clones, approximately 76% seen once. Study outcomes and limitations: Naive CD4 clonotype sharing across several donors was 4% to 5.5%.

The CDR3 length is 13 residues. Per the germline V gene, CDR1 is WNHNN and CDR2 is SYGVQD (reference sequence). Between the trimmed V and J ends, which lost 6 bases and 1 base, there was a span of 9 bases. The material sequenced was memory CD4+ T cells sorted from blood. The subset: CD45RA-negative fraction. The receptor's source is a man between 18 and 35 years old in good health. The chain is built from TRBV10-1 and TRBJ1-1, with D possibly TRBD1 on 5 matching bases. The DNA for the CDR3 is TGCGCCAGCAGGACCGGACAGAACACTGAAGCTTTCTTT. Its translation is CASRTGQNTEAFF.